This T cell receptor beta chain was profiled in a study of blood T cell dynamics during melanoma immunotherapy. Broader study findings: At W3, later disease-control patients showed bifurcated PBMC repertoire changes, unlike progressors.

The CDR3 extends over 14 amino acids. Per germline, CDR1 SEHNR and CDR2 FQNEAQ (reference sequence). V was trimmed by 5 bases and J by 7 bases, leaving 14 bases between them. In regard to this clone: Its antigen is as yet unknown.

Time point reported: week 3, after first cycle of checkpoint inhibitor. Apart from a couple of fast progressors, RECIST 1.1 response was judged 12 weeks post-infusion. DNA loading was fixed at 300 to 350 ng for all bulk PBMC samples. Profiled with immunoSEQ multiplex PCR; TCRdb holds only in-frame clones, not every one. The sample records 8,000 to 9,000 clones, approximately 90% being singletons. The gene calls are TRBV7-9 and TRBJ1-4; D unclear. This receptor was taken from a human donor with melanoma. Sample: blood, taken from a patient treated with checkpoint blockade. CDR3 amino acids: CASSPGVEGEKLFF. The CDR3, as DNA: TGTGCCAGCAGCCCCGGGGTGGAAGGTGAAAAACTGTTTTTT. Full variable domain (missing parts from reference TRBV7-9 and TRBJ1-4): DTGVSQNPRHKITKRGQNVTFRCDPISEHNRLYWYRQTLGQGPEFLTYFQNEAQLEKSRLLSDRFSAERPKGSFSTLEIQRTEQGDSAMYLCASSPGVEGEKLFFGSGTQLSVL.